The 21 T cell receptor beta chains below all came from one sample that was sequenced in a study of T cell changes during pregnancy in multiple sclerosis. Data came from immunoSEQ multiplex PCR; TCRdb stores just in-frame clones and leaves some out. The sample records 73,000 or so clones, 75% to 90% being singletons. The sample was peripheral blood, taken after pregnancy. Every receptor here comes from a female donor in good health, enrolled as a control in a pregnancy study.

The chain recombines TRBV7-2 with TRBJ1-2; 7 nucleotides align to TRBD1. Trimming took 5 bases from V and 4 from J; bases not matched to a gene: 7. Germline CDR1 is SGHTA and CDR2 is FQGNSA. The CDR3 spans 14 residues. The CDR3 nucleotides read TGTGCCAGCAGCCGAGCCGGGACAGCCTATGGCTACACCTTC. As protein: CASSRAGTAYGYTF.

The chain carries TRBV6-5 and TRBJ1-5, with 11 bases that match TRBD1. In germline, CDR1 is MNHEY, CDR2 SVGAGI. The CDR3 has 13 amino acids. Germline trimming cut 6 bases from V and 9 bases from J; bases unmatched to any gene: 4. Here the CDR3 DNA reads TGTGCCAGCAGAACCGGGACAGGGGGGCCCCAGCATTTT. It is translated as CASRTGTGGPQHF.

The V call is TRBV2, the J call TRBJ1-2, with 7 bases fitting TRBD1. V lost 7 bases, J lost 4 bases, and 9 bases stayed unmatched. Germline V lookup: CDR1 SNHLY, CDR2 FYNNEI. This CDR3 region has 14 residues. CDR3 loop: CASIGQALSYGYTF. In DNA, the CDR3 is TGTGCCAGCATCGGACAGGCCCTCAGCTATGGCTACACCTTC.

V usage is TRBV30 and J usage is TRBJ1-1, with D uncertain. The germline V and J ends were trimmed by 2 bases and 0 bases, with 10 bases remaining between them. The CDR3 spans 14 residues. Per germline, CDR1 GTSNPN and CDR2 SVGIG (reference sequence). In DNA form, the CDR3 reads TGTGCCTGGAGTCCCTACCCAATGAACACTGAAGCTTTCTTT. This encodes CAWSPYPMNTEAFF.

The chain is built from TRBV30 and TRBJ2-1, with 8 bases fitting TRBD2. V was clipped by 5 bases and J by 4 bases; unmatched bases: 16. The CDR3 has 17 residues. CDR1 and CDR2 (germline): GTSNPN, SVGIG (reference sequence). CDR3 amino acids: CAWGRDSGAIIYNEQFF. DNA for the CDR3: TGTGCCTGGGGGCGGGATAGCGGGGCCATTATTTACAATGAGCAGTTCTTC.

This chain links TRBV6-1 with TRBJ1-1; D gene unclear. V lost 4 bases to trimming and J lost 5 bases, with 8 bases between them. Germline V gives CDR1 MNHNS, CDR2 SASEGT. The CDR3 sequence is 12 residues long. The CDR3 nucleotides are TGTGCCAGCAGTGCCTCGAGGACTGAAGCTTTCTTT. Translation gives CASSASRTEAFF.

This clone has a single count. The chain couples TRBV2 to TRBJ2-7, with 12 bases lining up with TRBD2. The length of the CDR3 is 15 residues. V was pared by 5 bases and J by 0 bases, with 2 bases of the junction left unmatched. From germline, CDR1 is SNHLY and CDR2 FYNNEI. The CDR3 reads CASSPTSGSSYEQYF. In DNA form, the CDR3 reads TGTGCCAGCAGTCCGACTAGCGGGAGCTCCTACGAGCAGTACTTC.

The V gene is TRBV10-3, the J gene TRBJ2-7; the match to TRBD1 covers 9 bases. J was trimmed by 4 bases and V by 2 bases; bases with no gene match: 12. Germline assignment: CDR1 ENHRY and CDR2 SYGVKD. The CDR3 is made up of 17 amino acids. The CDR3: CAISERGQGGSRYEQYF. The CDR3 coding sequence is TGTGCCATCAGTGAGCGGGGACAGGGCGGATCACGTTACGAGCAGTACTTC.

The chain recombines TRBV25-1 with TRBJ1-5; 7 nucleotides match TRBD1. The germline V gene encodes CDR1 MGHDK and CDR2 SYGVNS. This CDR3 spans 16 amino acids. J lost 3 bases, V lost 3 bases, and 8 bases had no gene match. CDR3 in amino acids: CASSEAGQLFNQPQHF. CDR3 nucleotide sequence: TGTGCCAGCAGTGAGGCGGGACAGTTATTCAATCAGCCCCAGCATTTT.

V usage is TRBV4-3 and J usage is TRBJ2-1; 12 nucleotides match TRBD2. Unmatched junction bases numbered 10, after V lost 3 bases and J lost 4 bases. Germline V gene sequence: CDR1 LGHNA, CDR2 YSLEER. The CDR3 runs to 18 residues. In nucleotides, the CDR3 is TGCGCCAGCAGCCAGGGGGAACTAGCGGGGGGAAAATACAATGAGCAGTTCTTC. It encodes CASSQGELAGGKYNEQFF.

This clone turned up a few times. The rearrangement links TRBV9 to TRBJ2-5; a weak D match, TRBD1 (5 bases). Germline V gene sequence: CDR1 SGDLS, CDR2 YYNGEE. The CDR3 runs to 15 residues. Trimming left V 2 bases short and J 1 base short, with 12 bases between. The CDR3 protein is CASSVQGWGQETQYF. The CDR3 DNA reads as TGTGCCAGCAGCGTCCAGGGATGGGGCCAAGAGACCCAGTACTTC.

This sequence joins TRBV7-8 and TRBJ1-2, with 8 bases fitting TRBD1. The junction had 4 bases not matched to a gene; V was cut back by 2 bases and J by 8 bases. CDR3 length: 13 amino acids. From germline, CDR1 is SGHVS and CDR2 FQNEAQ. CDR3 sequence: CASSLSGGGGYTF. DNA for the CDR3: TGTGCCAGCAGCTTATCAGGGGGCGGGGGCTACACCTTC.

The chain is built from TRBV11-2 and TRBJ2-7, with 8 bases fitting TRBD2. The CDR3 spans 14 residues. V shed 5 bases, J shed 6 bases, and the junction held 9 bases outside the gene matches. CDR1 and CDR2 from the germline V gene are SGHAT and FQNNGV. This CDR3 is CASSPLRGDVEQYF. In DNA, the CDR3 is TGTGCCAGCAGCCCCTTGCGGGGGGATGTCGAGCAGTACTTC.

The gene calls are TRBV27 and TRBJ1-4; D gene unclear. With 1 base removed from V and 3 bases from J, the gap between germline ends came to 9 bases. The germline CDR1 and CDR2 sequences are MNHEY and SMNVEV (reference sequence). This CDR3 contains 15 residues. CDR3 sequence (DNA): TGTGCCAGCAGTTTATTGGGCCCCCCTAATGAAAAACTGTTTTTT. Residues: CASSLLGPPNEKLFF.

The chain uses TRBV14 and TRBJ2-7; D possibly corresponds to TRBD2 (6 bases). CDR3 size: 13 residues. V lost 4 bases, J lost 3 bases, and 10 bases lay in between. Germline CDR1 SGHDN, CDR2 FVKESK. The CDR3 here is CASSLGGVYEQYF. In nucleotides, the CDR3 is TGTGCCAGCAGCCTTGGAGGGGTCTACGAGCAGTACTTC.

This chain links TRBV6-6 with TRBJ2-1; TRBD2 agrees at 10 bases. The CDR3 covers 14 residues. In germline, CDR1 is MNHNY, CDR2 SVGAGI (reference sequence). Trimming took 6 bases from V and 7 from J; bases not matched to a gene: 6. CDR3 protein: CASRAGGPGNEQFF. In nucleotides, the CDR3 is TGTGCCAGCAGAGCGGGAGGGCCGGGGAATGAGCAGTTCTTC.

CDR3 nucleotides: TGTGCCAGCAGCCGCAACCTAGCGGGGGGGCACAATGAGCAGTTCTTC. Protein: CASSRNLAGGHNEQFF. The chain is built from TRBV9 and TRBJ2-1; 12 bases line up with TRBD2. Per the germline V gene, CDR1 is SGDLS and CDR2 is YYNGEE. The CDR3 is made up of 16 amino acids. The V and J ends lost 4 bases and 5 bases, in that order; junction bases with no gene match: 7.

The chain employs TRBV4-1 and TRBJ1-3, with TRBD1 identical over 7 bases. Germline values: CDR1 MGHRA, CDR2 YSYEKL. CDR3 length: 14 amino acids. The V and J ends lost 3 bases and 7 bases, in that order; junction bases with no gene match: 6. CDR3 nucleotides: TGCGCCAGCAGCCAGGGAGACAGGGACAACACCATATATTTT. Protein sequence: CASSQGDRDNTIYF.

The chain has TRBV18 and TRBJ2-1; 8 bases match TRBD2. This CDR3 is built from 19 residues. CDR1 is KGHSH, CDR2 LQKENI, per germline. J was trimmed by 1 base and V by 0 bases; bases with no gene match: 11. The CDR3 loop reads CASSPPQNSGTRSYNEQFF. CDR3 nucleotide sequence: TGTGCCAGCTCACCACCTCAAAACTCCGGGACTAGGTCCTACAATGAGCAGTTCTTC.

In DNA form, the CDR3 reads TGTGCCAGCGGCCGACAGGCTTCTAACTATGGCTACACCTTC. Translation gives CASGRQASNYGYTF. The chain is built from TRBV27 and TRBJ1-2, with D perhaps TRBD1 (6 bases). The CDR3 contains 14 residues. V lost 8 bases and J 0 bases, leaving 13 bases between the germline ends. Germline CDR1 and CDR2: MNHEY and SMNVEV (reference sequence).

This CDR3 is CAWSPGTGSYEQYF. DNA of the CDR3: TGTGCCTGGTCCCCCGGGACAGGGTCCTACGAGCAGTACTTC. The chain recombines TRBV30 with TRBJ2-7; 9 nucleotides match TRBD1. Trimming cost V 5 bases and J 1 base; bases outside gene matches: 6. CDR3 size: 14 residues. The germline gives CDR1 GTSNPN, CDR2 SVGIG (reference sequence).